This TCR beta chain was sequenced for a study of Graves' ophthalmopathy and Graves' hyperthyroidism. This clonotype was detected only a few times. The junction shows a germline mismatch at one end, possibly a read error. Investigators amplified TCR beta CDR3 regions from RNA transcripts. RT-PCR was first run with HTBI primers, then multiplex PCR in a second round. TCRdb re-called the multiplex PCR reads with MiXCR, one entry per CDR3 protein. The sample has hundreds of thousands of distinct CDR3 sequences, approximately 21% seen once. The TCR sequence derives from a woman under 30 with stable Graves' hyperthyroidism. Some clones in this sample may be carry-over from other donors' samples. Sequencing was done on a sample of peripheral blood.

CDR3 residues: CASSGRQGTGIKYF. CDR3 bases: TGTGCCAGCAGTGGACGACAGGGGACGGGCATTAAGTACTTC. The chain recombines TRBV28 with TRBJ2-4; 8 bases line up with TRBD1. Germline V gene sequence: CDR1 MDHEN, CDR2 SYDVKM. CDR3 length: 14 amino acids.